The T cell receptor (beta chain) described here comes from a study of cytomegalovirus exposure and HLA in healthy donors. Study results and limitations: It was approximately 160 TCR beta chains that were listed as cytomegalovirus-associated.

There are 15 residues in the CDR3. Losses at the gene ends were 4 bases for V and 4 bases for J; bases not matched to a gene: 5. The germline V gene encodes CDR1 SGHRS and CDR2 YFSETQ. The PCR employed 60 Vbeta primers together with 13 Jbeta primers. Generated by immunoSEQ multiplex PCR, the TCRdb table keeps only in-frame clones and is missing some. The sample has 50,000 to 55,000 clones; around 85% are singletons. A few counts support this clone. Its antigen is undetermined. The sequencing input was PBMCs. This receptor was identified in a boy younger than 18 in good health and CMV-seropositive. The gene calls are TRBV5-1 and TRBJ1-3, with 10 positions matching TRBD1. This chain's CDR3 is CASSEGTGDGNTIYF. The CDR3 region has the DNA TGCGCCAGCAGCGAAGGGACAGGGGACGGAAACACCATATATTTT.